This TCR beta chain was identified in a study of cytomegalovirus exposure and HLA in healthy donors (TCRdb year 2017). Some background on the complete study: An earlier analysis of approximately 600 of the donors reported approximately 300 Gb of sequence data and some 120 million unique TCR beta sequences from about 200 million T cells. Donor age, sex, ethnicity and CMV serostatus were compiled together with the repertoire data. Both class I and class II loci were covered by HLA typing, at four-digit resolution. The study aimed to test whether signatures of past pathogen exposure could be identified by cataloging public T cell receptors. The number of donors typed differed by locus, with roughly 629-640 for A, B, C, DRB1 and DQB1, roughly 550 for DQA1, about 610 for DPA1, and approximately 470 for DPB1. An earlier analysis of some 600 of the donors applied high-throughput TCR beta sequencing to assess whether each TCR beta V gene segment acted as functional or pseudogenic. Along with the roughly 710-subject first cohort, a separate validation cohort of over a hundred different subjects was used. Among about 390 genotyped donors of the cohort, an average of approximately 240,000 unique TCR beta nucleotide sequences were sequenced per donor, about a sixth of them non-productive. A later analysis re-analyzed previously published TCR beta repertoires from 550 to 700 donors and added high-resolution HLA genotyping to study TCR occurrence patterns. Of the roughly 400 genotyped donors, approximately 81% were placed in the genetic ancestry cluster associated with self-reported Caucasian donors. The later analysis used no new phenotypic data to find candidate immune exposures, relying instead on TCR beta sequences and their occurrence across donors. High-throughput TCR immunosequencing, statistical association of individual TCRs with disease status, and machine learning were combined to predict cytomegalovirus infection status. Every discovery cohort repertoire had been produced on one sequencing platform. Approximately 310 gigabases of sequencing data and approximately 93 million unique TCR sequences were included in an early release covering 550 to 650 HLA-typed donors. A later genetic analysis used genome-wide SNP genotypes for about 60% of the roughly 700 donors, treating that subset as a discovery cohort. Four or five DR-DQ haplotypes were handled as single units for association and clustering, since linkage in the cohort was strong. Using immunosequencing, the study profiled T cell repertoires from 550 to 750 subjects and related those repertoires to cytomegalovirus serostatus. The research as a whole found: Several of the top co-occurrence clusters appeared to be linked to parvovirus B19, influenza, CMV and Epstein-Barr virus, according to a later analysis. Only TCR beta chains were sequenced in this cohort, and the absence of alpha or paired-chain data limited detectable features. The sequencing pipeline was judged likely to have produced a cluster of highly shared sequence variants as a technical artifact. The presence/absence analyses assumed that sequencing depth was roughly uniform across donors, and that assumption may not be true. In a later analysis, most CMV-associated TCR beta chains were found to appear HLA-restricted, with HLA associations seemingly driven largely by CMV exposure. In a later analysis, the rate of TCR association differed among HLA loci, with DRB1 alleles having the most associated TCRs and HLA-C alleles having the fewest. A later genetic analysis associated a missense DCLRE1C variant with V-gene and J-gene trimming of TCR beta chains, and an independent cohort replicated the association. In an earlier analysis of fewer than 750 of the donors, most TCR beta V segments were observed in productive rearrangements about 90% or about 30% of the time, broadly matching IMGT annotations. Assigning TCR associations to individual alleles was difficult when HLA alleles, especially DR and DQ, strongly co-occurred. Correlated functional status among segregating V segments might be attributable to linkage disequilibrium, but an unknown experimental factor could not be ruled out. A few of the identified cytomegalovirus-associated TCR beta chains were confirmed in vitro to be specific for cytomegalovirus antigens. Because HLA typing was unavailable for some donors at each locus, only the typed subset was used in association tests. A later analysis found that HLA-associated TCR beta chains were more clonally expanded and had lower generation probabilities than equally common non-associated chains. Most TCR sequences were observed very rarely across donors, whereas some public TCRs were present in many individuals. A later analysis associated about 18,000 TCR beta sequences with specific HLA alleles at a false discovery rate of 0.05. Some IMGT-functional V segments, including TRBV6-2 and TRBV6-3, could not be distinguished by the 87-base-pair reads and were therefore excluded. A further reported finding was that TCR beta sequences accurately predicted the HLA-A and HLA-B alleles for most subjects in the first cohort. Because counts were too low, around 18 rarely observed V segments, including chromosome 9 orphons, were left out of the earlier analysis of over 550 of the donors. For the cohort, immune exposure information was limited to CMV serostatus. The authors suggested that the approach could potentially be generalized to other disease states and immunological phenotypes. In the study, some 160 TCR beta chains were listed as associated with cytomegalovirus. The classifier was reported to diagnose cytomegalovirus status with high specificity and sensitivity in both the original cohort and the validation cohort. A later genetic analysis reported fewer N-insertions in productive TCRs among donors in an Asian-associated ancestry cluster than the roughly 620-donor mean.

The cohort consisted of fewer than 700 healthy bone marrow donors. At the time of sampling, all cohort members were nominally healthy, though unrecorded immune exposures were likely present. The donor tested CMV seronegative, placing the donor among the 350 to 400 seronegative members of the cohort. Every donor gave a peripheral blood sample, and the peripheral blood mononuclear cells from that sample were used for TCR beta sequencing. Genomic DNA was extracted from the blood cell samples with the Qiagen DNeasy Blood Extraction Kit. The library was produced with the immunoSEQ multiplex PCR assay. A mixture of 60 forward primers for TCR Vbeta segments and 13 reverse primers for TCR Jbeta segments was used in the multiplex PCR. Amplification of the CDR3 region of rearranged TCR beta genes was performed with a multiplex PCR assay on genomic DNA. On the Illumina HiSeq System, the amplified TCR beta libraries were sequenced as 87-base-pair reads. The source study handled its data this way. A later analysis tallied roughly 78 million unique TCR beta chains across the 600 to 700 repertoires, and about 12 million of those chains were shared by two or more donors. A nearest-neighbor algorithm error-corrected the raw reads and collapsed the reads into unique sequences, merging closely related sequences to remove PCR and sequencing errors. Alignment of CDR3 sequences to IMGT reference sequences was used to assign V, D and J gene segments. For a sequence to be retained, at least a six-nucleotide match to both a V gene segment and a J gene segment was required. Rearrangements were called productive when the CDR3 lacked stop codons and stayed in frame with V and J; all others were non-productive. CDR3 was defined according to IMGT convention as the region running from the second conserved V-encoded cysteine to the conserved J-encoded phenylalanine. The earlier analysis of fewer than 700 of the donors excluded sequences that lacked an unambiguous match to a single V gene segment. An earlier analysis of 587 of the donors called V segments functional above 56.7% productive rearrangements and segregating when the between-donor standard deviation exceeded 5%. A statistical classification framework was built to diagnose cytomegalovirus status from the catalog of TCR beta chain sequences. In a later analysis, V and J genes were assigned by comparing TCR nucleotide sequences against IMGT/GENE-DB human TR gene sequences. Using the TCRdist pipeline, a later analysis assigned CDR3 sequences along with most-parsimonious VDJ recombination scenarios. In a later analysis, each TCR beta chain was defined by its CDR3 amino acid sequence together with its V-gene family, and reads without a unique V-gene family were excluded. A later analysis removed 592 highly shared, low-generation-probability nucleotide sequences to deal with suspected cross-contamination and a sequencing artifact. A later analysis calculated a clonal expansion index for each public chain from normalized within-repertoire ranks of inferred template counts. In a later analysis, generation probabilities were computed with a VDJ recombination model fitted to out-of-frame rearrangements, and the resulting probabilities were checked against IGoR. In a later analysis, TCR-TCR, TCR-HLA and TCR-CMV co-occurrence was scored with hypergeometric tests, and a repertoire-size bias correction was applied to TCR pairs. False discovery rates were estimated in a later analysis by permuting HLA or CMV assignments 20 times. In a later analysis, co-occurring TCRs were grouped using DBSCAN, and TCRdist sequence similarity was added for clustering within HLA-allele-positive subsets. Repertoires with fewer than 30,000 or more than 120,000 public chains, plus five repertoires with anomalous nucleotide sharing, were excluded from co-occurrence clustering. Not all clones reach the TCRdb copy of this immuneACCESS table, which keeps in-frame sequences only. Checked studies attribute under half of the gap to unresolved V genes and leave the rest unexplained. That table supplies the V and J calls and clone size; D and trimming were determined from the DNA. The table for this sample lists some 140,000 clones; about 83% of them were counted only once. 4% to 6.5% of the sample is taken by the ten largest.

For this clone: The clone's antigen remains unknown. Per-nucleotide qualities are absent, and no much larger clonotype sits a single base away.

Per the germline V gene, SGHNT is the CDR1 and YENEEA is the CDR2. V loses 4 bases at its end and J loses 9 bases; junction bases beyond the gene matches: 14. The CDR3 goes from the cysteine to the phenylalanine over 17 residues. Only the CDR3 region is kept as DNA, spanning 51 bases read in frame from base 1. The receptor was derived from a woman between 25 and 40 years old in good health and CMV-seronegative. The chain was built from TRBV11-3 and TRBJ2-1, and 11 junctional nucleotides match TRBD2. What was sequenced was PBMCs. The nucleotide sequence reads TGTGCCAGCAGCTCCTCGACTAGCGGGGCGACTACAATTGAGCAGTTCTTC. Its amino acids are CASSSSTSGATTIEQFF.